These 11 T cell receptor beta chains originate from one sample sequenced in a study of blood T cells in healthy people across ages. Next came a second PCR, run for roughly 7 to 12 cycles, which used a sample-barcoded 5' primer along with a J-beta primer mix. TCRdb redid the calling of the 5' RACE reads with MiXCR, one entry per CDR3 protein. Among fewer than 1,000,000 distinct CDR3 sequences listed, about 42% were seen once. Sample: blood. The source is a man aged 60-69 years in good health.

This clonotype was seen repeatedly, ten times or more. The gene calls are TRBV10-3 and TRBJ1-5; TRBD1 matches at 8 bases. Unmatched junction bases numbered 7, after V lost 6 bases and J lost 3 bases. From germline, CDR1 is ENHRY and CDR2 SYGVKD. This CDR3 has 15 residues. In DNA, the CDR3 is TGTGCCATCAGCGTCGACAGGGGTTCCAATCAGCCCCAGCATTTT. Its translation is CAISVDRGSNQPQHF.

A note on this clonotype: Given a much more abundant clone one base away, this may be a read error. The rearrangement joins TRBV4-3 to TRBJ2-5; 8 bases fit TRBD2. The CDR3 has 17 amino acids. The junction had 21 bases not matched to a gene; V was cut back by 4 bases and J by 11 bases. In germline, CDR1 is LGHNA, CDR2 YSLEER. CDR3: CASSPRDSGDSYNEQYF. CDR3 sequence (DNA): TGCGCCAGCAGCCCCAGGGATAGCGGGGACTCCTACAATGAGCAGTACTTC.

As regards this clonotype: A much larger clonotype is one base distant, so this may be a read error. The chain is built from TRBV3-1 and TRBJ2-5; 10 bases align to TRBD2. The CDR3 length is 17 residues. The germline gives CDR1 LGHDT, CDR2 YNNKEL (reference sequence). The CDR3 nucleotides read TGTACCAGCAGCCAAGATCTAGGACTAGCGGCCCAAGAGACCCAGTACTTC. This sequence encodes CTSSQDLGLAAQETQYF.

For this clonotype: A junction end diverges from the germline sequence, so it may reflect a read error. The CDR3 protein is CTSTRGQGGFGNQPQHF. Here the CDR3 DNA reads TGTACCAGCACGAGGGGGCAGGGAGGGTTCGGCAATCAGCCCCAGCATTTT. The chain carries TRBV6-6 and TRBJ1-5; 7 bases agree with TRBD1. The CDR3 has 17 amino acids. The germline V gene has CDR1 MNHNY and CDR2 SVGAGI (reference sequence).

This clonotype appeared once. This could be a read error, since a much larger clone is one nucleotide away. The CDR3 DNA reads as TGTGCCAGCAGCGGTCTAGCGGGGGGGCCATGTGAGCAGTTCTTC. Encoded protein: CASSGLAGGPCEQFF. The chain is built from TRBV11-2 and TRBJ2-1; 12 nucleotides line up with TRBD2. Looked up from germline, CDR1 is SGHAT and CDR2 is FQNNGV. With V trimmed by 5 bases and J by 9 bases, 8 bases remained unmatched. There are 15 residues in the CDR3.

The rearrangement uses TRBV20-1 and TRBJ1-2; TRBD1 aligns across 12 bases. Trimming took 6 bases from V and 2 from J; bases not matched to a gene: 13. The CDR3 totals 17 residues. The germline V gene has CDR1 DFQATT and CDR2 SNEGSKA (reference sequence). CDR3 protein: CSAWGQGALTLNYGYTF. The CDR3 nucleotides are TGCAGTGCCTGGGGACAGGGGGCATTAACTCTCAACTATGGCTACACCTTC.

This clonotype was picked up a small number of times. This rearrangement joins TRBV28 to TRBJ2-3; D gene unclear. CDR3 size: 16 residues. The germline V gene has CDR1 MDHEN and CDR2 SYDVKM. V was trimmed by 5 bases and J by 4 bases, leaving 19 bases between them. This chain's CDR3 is CASSIITPGEADTQYF. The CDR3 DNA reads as TGTGCCAGCAGTATCATCACTCCGGGCGAGGCAGATACGCAGTATTTT.

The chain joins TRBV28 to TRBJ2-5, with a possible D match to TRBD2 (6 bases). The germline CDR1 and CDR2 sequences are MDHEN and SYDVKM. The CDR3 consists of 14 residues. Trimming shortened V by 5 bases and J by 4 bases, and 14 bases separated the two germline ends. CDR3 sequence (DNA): TGTGCCAGCAGTCGACTAGTTGGGGGAGAGACCCAGTACTTC. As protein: CASSRLVGGETQYF.

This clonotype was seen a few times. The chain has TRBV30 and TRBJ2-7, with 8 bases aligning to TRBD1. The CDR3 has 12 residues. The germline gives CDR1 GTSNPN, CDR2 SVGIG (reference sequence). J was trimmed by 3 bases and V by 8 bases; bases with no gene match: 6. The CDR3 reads CAVDRGFYEQYF. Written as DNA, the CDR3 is TGTGCCGTTGACAGGGGCTTCTACGAGCAGTACTTC.

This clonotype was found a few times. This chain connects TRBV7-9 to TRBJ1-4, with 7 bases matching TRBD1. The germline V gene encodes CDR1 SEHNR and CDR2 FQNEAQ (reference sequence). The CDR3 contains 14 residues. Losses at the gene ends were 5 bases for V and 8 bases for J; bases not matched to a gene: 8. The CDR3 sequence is CASSPHDRVEKLFF. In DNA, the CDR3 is TGTGCCAGCAGCCCACACGACAGGGTGGAAAAACTGTTTTTT. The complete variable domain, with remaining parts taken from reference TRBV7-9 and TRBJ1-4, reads DTGVSQNPRHKITKRGQNVTFRCDPISEHNRLYWYRQTLGQGPEFLTYFQNEAQLEKSRLLSDRFSAERPKGSFSTLEIQRTEQGDSAMYLCASSPHDRVEKLFFGSGTQLSVL.

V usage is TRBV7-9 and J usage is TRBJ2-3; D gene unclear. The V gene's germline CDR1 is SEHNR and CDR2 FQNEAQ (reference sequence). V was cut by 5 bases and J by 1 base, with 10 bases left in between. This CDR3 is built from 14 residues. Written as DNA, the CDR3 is TGTGCCAGCAGCCCCGGCAGCCGCACAGATACGCAGTATTTT. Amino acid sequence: CASSPGSRTDTQYF.